These T cell receptor beta chains were read from a single sample in a study of a mutant IDH1 vaccine in newly diagnosed glioma. The antigens these receptors bind are not known. Data came from immunoSEQ multiplex PCR; TCRdb stores just in-frame clones and leaves some out. This table holds fewer than 95,000 clones, 81% found once. Sequenced here: PBMCs, sampled from a glioma patient whose treatment included an IDH1 peptide vaccine. Receptors were obtained from a man aged 40-49 years with glioma. Both conserved end residues are part of each CDR3. The D gene is left open where the match is weak. Rows may omit the clone size; those that give it use once, few, many or a size class.

clone_size	d_call	v_call	j_call	cdr3_nt	cdr3_aa
.	.	TRBV19	TRBJ2-7	TGTGCCAGTAGTATAGCCTTGACAGTGTCCTACGAGCAGTACTTC	CASSIALTVSYEQYF
.	TRBD2	TRBV18	TRBJ2-3	TGTGCCAGCTCACCCTCTACGACTAGCGGGGGTTCGCAGTATTTT	CASSPSTTSGGSQYF
few	TRBD1	TRBV2	TRBJ1-4	TGTGCCAGCAGTGTTTTCGAGACAGGGGGCAGTGGTGAAAAACTGTTTTTT	CASSVFETGGSGEKLFF
.	.	TRBV6-1	TRBJ2-7	TGTGCCAGCAGTGAGTACACTGCCACCTACGAGCAGTACTTC	CASSEYTATYEQYF
.	.	TRBV18	TRBJ2-1	TGTGCCAGCTCACCACTCGAATGGGACAGACGGCGGGGGGAGCAGTTCTTC	CASSPLEWDRRRGEQFF
.	.	TRBV9	TRBJ1-4	TGTGCCAGCAGCGTTTCCGGACAGTATAATGAAAAACTGTTTTTT	CASSVSGQYNEKLFF
.	.	TRBV7-9	TRBJ1-5	TGTGCCAGCAGCTTTACGGCGGGTGGCAATCAGCCCCAGCATTTT	CASSFTAGGNQPQHF
few	.	TRBV20-1	TRBJ1-2	TGCAGTGCCGCCGGGACCGGGTTGTTCCTCTTC	CSAAGTGLFLF
.	TRBD1	TRBV7-3	TRBJ2-1	TGTGCCAGCAGCTCACCCGGGACAGTACCTTCCAATGAGCAGTTCTTC	CASSSPGTVPSNEQFF
.	TRBD1	TRBV28	TRBJ2-7	TGTGCCAGCAGACGACAGGGAGAGTACGAGCAGTACTTC	CASRRQGEYEQYF
.	.	TRBV5-6	TRBJ2-7	TGTGCCAGCTTGGTGGAGGGTCGGGAATACGAGCAGTACTTC	CASLVEGREYEQYF
.	TRBD1	TRBV11-2	TRBJ2-7	TGTGCCAGCAGCCGTACCCCGGGACAGGCGATCTACGAGCAGTACTTC	CASSRTPGQAIYEQYF
.	.	TRBV7-6	TRBJ1-4	TGTGCCAGCAGCTTAGGAATCCGGACAAAAGATGAAAAACTGTTTTTT	CASSLGIRTKDEKLFF
few	.	TRBV6-1	TRBJ1-1	TGTGCCAGCAGTGAAATGGAGTGGACTGAAGCTTTCTTT	CASSEMEWTEAFF
few	TRBD1	TRBV5-1	TRBJ1-1	TGCGCCAGCAGCCCAGGGACAGGGGCTGGGGCTTTCTTT	CASSPGTGAGAFF
.	.	TRBV18	TRBJ2-3	TGTGCCAGCTCACCGAGGGGAGTGGGGGCTGGCACAGATACGCAGTATTTT	CASSPRGVGAGTDTQYF
.	.	TRBV5-6	TRBJ2-5	TGTGCCAGCAGCTTGCACGGGCAAGAGACCCAGTACTTC	CASSLHGQETQYF
.	TRBD2	TRBV4-2	TRBJ2-2	TGTGCCAGCAGCCAAGATAGGACTAGCGACGGGGAGCTGTTTTTT	CASSQDRTSDGELFF
.	TRBD1	TRBV7-9	TRBJ1-1	TGTGCCAGCAGCCCACAGGGGAACTCGGGCACTGAAGCTTTCTTT	CASSPQGNSGTEAFF
many	TRBD2	TRBV2	TRBJ2-1	TGTGCCAGCAGTGAATTAGGGGCTAGCGGCAATGAGCAGTTCTTC	CASSELGASGNEQFF
.	.	TRBV5-6	TRBJ2-5	TGTGCCAGCAGCGTGGCACTACCTCAAGAGACCCAGTACTTC	CASSVALPQETQYF
.	.	TRBV27	TRBJ1-5	TGTGCCAGCAGTTTGAAAGTAAATCAGCCCCAGCATTTT	CASSLKVNQPQHF
.	.	TRBV2	TRBJ2-1	TGTGCCAGCGTCCTCCGGGAAGGGTACAATGAGCAGTTCTTC	CASVLREGYNEQFF
.	.	TRBV10-3	TRBJ2-6	TGTGCCATCAGTGATACAGGAGCCTCTGGGGCCAACGTCCTGACTTTC	CAISDTGASGANVLTF
.	TRBD2	TRBV7-9	TRBJ2-3	TGTGCCAGCAGCTCCGGAGCTAGCGGGAGGTTGCCGGGCACAGATACGCAGTATTTT	CASSSGASGRLPGTDTQYF
once	.	TRBV6-5	TRBJ2-7	TGTGCCTCCCAATGGGAGGGACATGCCTACGAGCAGTACTTC	CASQWEGHAYEQYF
.	TRBD2	TRBV28	TRBJ2-7	TGTGCCAGCAAACTACTAGCGGTAAGCTCCTACGAGCAGTACTTC	CASKLLAVSSYEQYF
.	.	TRBV9	TRBJ1-4	TGTGCCAGCAGGGCTGGTGCAGGGAGTAATGAAAAACTGTTTTTT	CASRAGAGSNEKLFF
.	TRBD2	TRBV7-3	TRBJ2-3	TGTGCCAGCAGCCTAGCGGGAGGAGTAGATACGCAGTATTTT	CASSLAGGVDTQYF
.	TRBD2	TRBV19	TRBJ2-1	TGTGCCAGTATACGCGGCGGGGGATACAATGAGCAGTTCTTC	CASIRGGGYNEQFF
once	TRBD2	TRBV27	TRBJ2-3	TGTGCCAGTAGGGACTACACAGATACGCAGTATTTT	CASRDYTDTQYF
.	.	TRBV4-2	TRBJ1-1	TGTGCCAGCAGCCAAGTGGGGGAGAACACTGAAGCTTTCTTT	CASSQVGENTEAFF
.	.	TRBV28	TRBJ1-1	TGTGCCAGCAGGCCCCCCTCAGGGTTTGGAAACACTGAAGCTTTCTTT	CASRPPSGFGNTEAFF
.	.	TRBV5-6	TRBJ1-3	TGTGCCAGCAGCTACAACCCCCAGTTCTCTGGAAACACCATATATTTT	CASSYNPQFSGNTIYF
.	.	TRBV7-6	TRBJ1-4	TGTGCCAGCAGCTTCAGGGAAAGTGAAAAACTGTTTTTT	CASSFRESEKLFF
.	.	TRBV19	TRBJ1-5	TGTGCCAGTAGTATGCGCAGGGAAACCAATCAGCCCCAGCATTTT	CASSMRRETNQPQHF
few	TRBD1	TRBV7-8	TRBJ2-5	TGTGCCAGCAGCTCCAGGACAGGGTCAGAGACCCAGTACTTC	CASSSRTGSETQYF
.	.	TRBV5-1	TRBJ2-5	TGCGCCAGCAGCCCCGGGTCCCAAGAGACCCAGTACTTC	CASSPGSQETQYF
.	.	TRBV27	TRBJ1-1	TGTGCCAGCAGTTTTGGTGGCGTTAGGGCCACCCTGAACACTGAAGCTTTCTTT	CASSFGGVRATLNTEAFF
.	TRBD1	TRBV5-1	TRBJ2-3	TGCGCCAGCAGCTCGGGGACAGGGAGCACAGATACGCAGTATTTT	CASSSGTGSTDTQYF
.	.	TRBV19	TRBJ2-7	TGTGCCAGTAGTATAGTAGGGGGAGCCTACGAGCAGTACTTC	CASSIVGGAYEQYF
.	TRBD1	TRBV4-2	TRBJ2-5	TGTGCCAGCAGCCAAGAGGGGGACAGGGGCGGAGAGACCCAGTACTTC	CASSQEGDRGGETQYF
.	.	TRBV10-3	TRBJ2-7	TGTGCCATCAGTGAGGCGTACGAGCAGTACTTC	CAISEAYEQYF
.	.	TRBV2	TRBJ1-6	TGTGCCAGCCTTCCAAGGAGGGGTGTAAGGGATAATTCACCCCTCCACTTT	CASLPRRGVRDNSPLHF
.	.	TRBV6-1	TRBJ1-1	TGTGCCAGCAGGATAGCAGGGAACACTGAAGCTTTCTTT	CASRIAGNTEAFF
many	.	TRBV19	TRBJ1-5	TGTGCCGTCTCGGGGGGGTTGCAGCAGCCCCAGCATTTT	CAVSGGLQQPQHF